These 14 T cell receptor beta chains came from one sample sequenced in a study of T-cell reconstitution after alpha-beta-depleted transplantation in children. During its preparation, the TCRbeta library received unique molecular identifiers. TCRdb re-derived calls from the PCR reads in MiXCR, one entry per CDR3 protein. In the table there are around 440,000 distinct CDR3 sequences, about 10% of which are singletons. The source was PBMCs, collected before TCRalphabeta/CD19-depleted stem cell transplant. These receptors all come from a child aged 2-15 years with inherited bone marrow failure, due to receive a stem cell transplant.

The chain links TRBV2 to TRBJ2-1; 14 nucleotides match TRBD2. CDR1 and CDR2 (germline): SNHLY, FYNNEI. V shed 7 bases and J 7 bases; nucleotides not matched to a gene: 9. The CDR3 length is 16 residues. The CDR3 reads CASNKRLAGGQNEQFF. DNA of the CDR3: TGTGCCAGCAACAAGAGACTAGCGGGAGGGCAGAATGAGCAGTTCTTC.

For this clonotype: A much more abundant neighbour one base away suggests this may be a read error. The rearrangement joins TRBV20-1 to TRBJ2-1; 12 nucleotides match TRBD2. Germline values: CDR1 DFQATT, CDR2 SNEGSKA (reference sequence). CDR3 length: 15 amino acids. The CDR3: CCASPLAGGDNEQFF. The CDR3 bases are TGCTGTGCTAGCCCTCTAGCGGGAGGGGACAATGAGCAGTTCTTC.

The chain joins TRBV7-4 to TRBJ2-6, with a possible D match to TRBD1 (6 bases). Germline loops: CDR1 SGHVT, CDR2 SQSDAQ. The length of the CDR3 is 17 residues. Between the trimmed V and J ends, which lost 8 bases and 0 bases, there was a span of 17 bases. In nucleotides, the CDR3 is TGTGCCAGCTGCCAGACCGGGACACACTCTGGGGCCAACGTCCTGACTTTC. This codes for CASCQTGTHSGANVLTF.

This clonotype was recorded at least ten times. J is TRBJ2-7 and V is TRBV28; D is perhaps TRBD2 (5 bases). V lost 3 bases, J lost 2 bases, and 23 bases lay in between. Looked up from germline, CDR1 is MDHEN and CDR2 is SYDVKM. CDR3 length equals 18 residues. The DNA for the CDR3 is TGTGCCAGCAGTTTCGGGCTAGCACAATCCGAAGCCACCTACGAGCAGTACTTC. Translated, it gives CASSFGLAQSEATYEQYF.

The sample holds many counts of this clonotype. This sequence joins TRBV20-1 and TRBJ1-6; 9 bases are a match to TRBD1. CDR1 and CDR2 from the germline V gene are DFQATT and SNEGSKA (reference sequence). The V and J ends lost 3 bases and 12 bases, in that order; junction bases with no gene match: 6. This CDR3 contains 13 residues. The DNA of the CDR3 is TGCAGTGCTAGCCGGGACAGGGTGAAACCCCTCCACTTT. It encodes CSASRDRVKPLHF.

This clonotype was seen a few times. J is TRBJ2-1 and V is TRBV25-1; D call uncertain. CDR1 is MGHDK, CDR2 SYGVNS, per germline. V was cut by 5 bases and J by 5 bases, with 19 bases left in between. The CDR3 runs 16 residues. CDR3 nucleotide sequence: TGTGCCAGCAGTTTCTCCGAGACGCCCTTTGACAATGAGCAGTTCTTC. Protein product: CASSFSETPFDNEQFF.

The chain is built from TRBV5-1 and TRBJ2-1, with D possibly TRBD1 on 5 matching bases. In germline, CDR1 is SGHRS, CDR2 YFSETQ. The CDR3 sequence is 15 residues long. Trimming pared 5 bases from V and 4 bases from J, leaving 16 bases between. CDR3 nucleotides: TGCGCCAGCAGTTTTCAGGGAAGAGTGTACAATGAGCAGTTCTTC. This gives the protein CASSFQGRVYNEQFF. Full variable domain (outside the CDR3, taken from reference TRBV5-1 and TRBJ2-1): KAGVTQTPRYLIKTRGQQVTLSCSPISGHRSVSWYQQTPGQGLQFLFEYFSETQRNKGNFPGRFSGRQFSNSRSEMNVSTLELGDSALYLCASSFQGRVYNEQFFGPGTRLTVL.

This rearrangement joins TRBV30 to TRBJ2-2; 9 bases are a match to TRBD2. CDR3 size: 16 residues. Germline V gene sequence: CDR1 GTSNPN, CDR2 SVGIG (reference sequence). V dropped 1 base and J dropped 3; count of bases not matched to a gene: 6. The CDR3 region has the DNA TGTGCCTGGAGTGGAATTAGCGGGAGTTACACCGGGGAGCTGTTTTTT. Translated: CAWSGISGSYTGELFF.

This clonotype appeared many times. The chain couples TRBV7-6 to TRBJ2-7; the match to TRBD2 covers 8 bases. The CDR3 has 14 residues. Per germline, CDR1 SGHVS and CDR2 FNYEAQ. The junction had 4 bases not matched to a gene; V was cut back by 4 bases and J by 2 bases. The CDR3 DNA reads as TGTGCCAGCAGCTCCCTAGCGGGCCCCTACGAGCAGTACTTC. Translated: CASSSLAGPYEQYF. The full variable domain, rest sourced from reference TRBV7-6 and TRBJ2-7, is GAGVSQSPRYKVTKRGQDVALRCDPISGHVSLYWYRQALGQGPEFLTYFNYEAQQDKSGLPNDRFSAERPEGSISTLTIQRTEQRDSAMYRCASSSLAGPYEQYFGPGTRLTVT.

At least ten counts were recorded for this clonotype. The genes are TRBV24-1 and TRBJ2-1; a weak D match, TRBD2 (6 bases). Trimming stripped 6 bases from V and 7 bases from J, with 15 bases between. The length of the CDR3 is 14 residues. In germline, CDR1 is KGHDR, CDR2 SFDVKD. The CDR3 reads CATSPVGGGNEQFF. Written as DNA, the CDR3 is TGTGCCACCAGTCCCGTTGGAGGAGGGAATGAGCAGTTCTTC.

Many counts were recorded for this clonotype. This sequence joins TRBV5-1 and TRBJ2-1; 15 nucleotides align to TRBD2. The germline V gene encodes CDR1 SGHRS and CDR2 YFSETQ. V dropped 4 bases and J dropped 9; count of bases not matched to a gene: 8. This CDR3 comprises 16 residues. CDR3 sequence: CASSPRTSGRASEQFF. CDR3 in DNA: TGCGCCAGCAGCCCGCGGACTAGCGGGAGGGCTAGTGAGCAGTTCTTC.

This clonotype was seen at least ten times. The chain is built from TRBV13 and TRBJ2-7; 10 bases map to TRBD2. V trimming: 4 bases; J trimming: 2 bases; junction bases outside the gene matches: 14. This CDR3 is 18 amino acids long. Germline lookup yields CDR1 PRHDT and CDR2 FYEKMQ (reference sequence). The chain's CDR3 is CASSSTGNGLAAPYEQYF. Here the CDR3 DNA reads TGTGCCAGCAGCTCGACAGGGAACGGACTAGCGGCTCCCTACGAGCAGTACTTC. Using reference TRBV13 and TRBJ2-7 for the parts outside the CDR3, the full variable domain is AAGVIQSPRHLIKEKRETATLKCYPIPRHDTVYWYQQGPGQDPQFLISFYEKMQSDKGSIPDRFSAQQFSDYHSELNMSSLELGDSALYFCASSSTGNGLAAPYEQYFGPGTRLTVT.

Concerning this clonotype itself: Germline is not matched at one junction end, which may reflect a read error. This chain connects TRBV7-2 to TRBJ2-1; TRBD2 matches 11 bases. The germline CDR1 and CDR2 sequences are SGHTA and FQGNSA. The CDR3 sequence is 17 residues long. The CDR3 spells CVSSRRTSGSSYNEQFF. The CDR3 coding sequence is TGTGTCAGCAGTCGGCGGACTAGCGGGTCCTCCTACAATGAGCAGTTCTTC.

Of note for this clonotype: Being one base from a much bigger clone, this may be a read error. This sequence joins TRBV10-3 and TRBJ2-1; no firm D call. V lost 0 bases to trimming and J lost 3 bases, with 9 bases between them. Germline lookup yields CDR1 ENHRY and CDR2 SYGVKD. The CDR3 consists of 15 residues. CDR3 sequence reads: CAISESISLYNEQFF. In nucleotides, the CDR3 is TGTGCCATCAGTGAGTCCATAAGCCTCTACAATGAGCAGTTCTTC.